These 3 T cell receptor beta chains were all obtained from the same sample, sequenced in a study of spatial heterogeneity in lung cancer. General study results and limits: One measure, the expanded intratumoral alpha and beta TCR count, tracked tumor mutation counts.

Time point of the sample: sample taken at primary tumor resection. A single record per CDR3 protein comes from TCRdb applying MiXCR to the 5' RACE reads. In the table there are thousands of distinct CDR3 sequences, roughly 7.4% of which are singletons. No antigen has been identified for these receptors. Sequences were derived from lung tumor tissue, sampled at surgery. The receptors originated from a female donor with early-stage non-small cell lung cancer.

This clonotype was counted many times. This rearrangement joins TRBV12-3 or TRBV12-4 to TRBJ2-7; maybe TRBD1 (7 bases). V gave up 6 bases and J gave up 7 bases, with 16 bases separating them. The CDR3 loop spans 13 amino acids. Here the CDR3 DNA reads TGTGCCAGCAGGCAGGGGGGATGGCATGAGCAGTACTTC. It codes for CASRQGGWHEQYF.

There are a few counts of this clonotype. V usage is TRBV2 and J usage is TRBJ1-1; the D gene is possibly TRBD1 (5 bases). V lost 8 bases, J lost 1 base, and 11 bases lay in between. The V gene's germline CDR1 is SNHLY and CDR2 FYNNEI. The CDR3 runs to 13 residues. The CDR3 protein is CASLSTENTEAFF. The CDR3 DNA reads TGTGCCAGCCTTTCGACAGAGAACACTGAAGCTTTCTTT.

This clonotype was detected ten times or more. The V and J genes are TRBV20-1 and TRBJ2-3; no clear D gene. Per the germline V gene, CDR1 is DFQATT and CDR2 is SNEGSKA (reference sequence). V was cut by 5 bases and J by 6 bases, with 6 bases left in between. The CDR3 totals 10 residues. The CDR3 sequence: CSASHDTQYF. The CDR3 DNA reads TGCAGTGCTTCCCACGATACGCAGTATTTT.